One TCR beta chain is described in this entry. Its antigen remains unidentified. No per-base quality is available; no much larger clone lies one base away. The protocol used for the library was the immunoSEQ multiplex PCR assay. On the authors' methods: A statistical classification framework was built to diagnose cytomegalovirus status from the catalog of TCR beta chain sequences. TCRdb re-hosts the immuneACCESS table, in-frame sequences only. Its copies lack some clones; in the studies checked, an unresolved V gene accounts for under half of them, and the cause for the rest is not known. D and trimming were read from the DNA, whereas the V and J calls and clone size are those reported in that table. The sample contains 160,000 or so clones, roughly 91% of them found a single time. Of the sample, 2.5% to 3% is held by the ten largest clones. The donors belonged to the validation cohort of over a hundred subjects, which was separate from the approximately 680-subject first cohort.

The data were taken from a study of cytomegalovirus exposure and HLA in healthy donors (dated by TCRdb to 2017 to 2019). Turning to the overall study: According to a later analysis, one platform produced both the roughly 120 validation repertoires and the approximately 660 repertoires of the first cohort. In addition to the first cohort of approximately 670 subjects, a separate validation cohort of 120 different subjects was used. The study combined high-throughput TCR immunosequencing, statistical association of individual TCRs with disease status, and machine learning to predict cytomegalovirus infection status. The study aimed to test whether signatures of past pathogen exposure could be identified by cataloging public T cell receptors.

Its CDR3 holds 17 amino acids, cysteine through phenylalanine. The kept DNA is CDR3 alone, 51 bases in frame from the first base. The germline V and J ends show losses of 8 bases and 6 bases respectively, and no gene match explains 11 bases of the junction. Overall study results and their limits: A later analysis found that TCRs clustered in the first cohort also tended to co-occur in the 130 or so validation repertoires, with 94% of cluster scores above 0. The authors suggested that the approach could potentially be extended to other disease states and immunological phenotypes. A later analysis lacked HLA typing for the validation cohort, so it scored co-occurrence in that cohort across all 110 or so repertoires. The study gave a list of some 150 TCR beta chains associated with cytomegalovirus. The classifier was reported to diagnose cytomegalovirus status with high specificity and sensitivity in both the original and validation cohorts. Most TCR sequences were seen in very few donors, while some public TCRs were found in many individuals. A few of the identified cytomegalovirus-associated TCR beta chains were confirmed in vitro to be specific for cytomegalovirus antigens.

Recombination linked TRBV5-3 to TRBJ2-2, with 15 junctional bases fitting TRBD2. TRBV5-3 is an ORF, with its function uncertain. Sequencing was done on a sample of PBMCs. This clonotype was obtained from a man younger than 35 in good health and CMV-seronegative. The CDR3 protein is CASFSGTSGGLAGELFF. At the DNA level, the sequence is TGTGCCAGCTTTTCCGGGACTAGCGGGGGGTTGGCCGGGGAGCTGTTTTTT.